This is a list of T cell receptor beta chains from one sample in a study of cytomegalovirus exposure and HLA in healthy donors. Sequencing was performed with immunoSEQ multiplex PCR; in TCRdb, only in-frame clones are kept and a portion is missing. The sample has some 100,000 clones; about four fifths are singletons. The sample comprised PBMCs. The receptors here all came from a female donor in good health and CMV-seropositive. Each CDR3 is given with its conserved first and last residue. A D gene is named only where the DNA matches it firmly. Only part of the rows carry a size: once, few, many, or a class if the clone is expanded.

abundance	len	d_gene	v_gene	j_gene	CDR3aa	CDR3nt
medium-sized	13	NA	TRBV5-4	TRBJ1-4	CASRDLGGEKLFF	TGTGCCAGCCGGGATTTAGGCGGTGAAAAACTGTTTTTT
NA	13	NA	TRBV12-2	TRBJ1-4	CASRSAGHEKLFF	TGTGCAAGTCGCTCGGCAGGGCATGAAAAACTGTTTTTT
NA	12	NA	TRBV30	TRBJ1-2	CAWIRPGDGYTF	TGTGCCTGGATTAGACCAGGGGATGGCTACACCTTC
NA	13	TRBD2	TRBV7-3	TRBJ2-2	CASGGGGTGELFF	TGTGCCTCGGGGGGAGGAGGAACCGGGGAGCTGTTTTTT
few	13	NA	TRBV5-5	TRBJ1-6	CASNIRGASPLHF	TGTGCCAGCAACATACGCGGGGCTTCACCCCTCCACTTT
NA	13	TRBD1	TRBV29-1	TRBJ1-1	CSVGTGRDTEAFF	TGCAGCGTTGGGACAGGGAGGGACACTGAAGCTTTCTTT
NA	15	NA	TRBV7-2	TRBJ1-2	CASSPSPNLLYGYTF	TGTGCCAGCTCCCCGAGCCCGAACCTGCTTTATGGCTACACCTTC
NA	20	NA	TRBV11-2	TRBJ1-2	CASSLDAQGLLVGGGYGYTF	TGTGCCAGCAGCTTAGACGCCCAGGGGCTATTGGTCGGGGGGGGCTATGGCTACACCTTC
NA	14	NA	TRBV7-2	TRBJ1-5	CASSSLGPNQPQHF	TGTGCCAGCAGCTCACTGGGGCCCAATCAGCCCCAGCATTTT
once	14	NA	TRBV7-2	TRBJ2-7	CASSLSGGPGEQYF	TGTGCCAGCAGCCTGTCGGGGGGCCCCGGCGAGCAGTACTTC
NA	13	NA	TRBV10-3	TRBJ2-1	CAISGGEGREQFF	TGTGCCATCAGTGGGGGTGAAGGGAGAGAGCAGTTCTTC
NA	14	TRBD1	TRBV5-1	TRBJ1-4	CASSPQGANEKLFF	TGCGCCAGCAGCCCACAGGGGGCTAATGAAAAACTGTTTTTT
few	14	TRBD1	TRBV19	TRBJ1-1	CASSTHQQGTEAFF	TGTGCCAGTAGCACACACCAACAGGGGACTGAAGCTTTCTTT
NA	16	NA	TRBV30	TRBJ1-2	CAWSGLPQGTGYGYTF	TGTGCCTGGAGTGGCCTACCACAGGGTACCGGCTATGGCTACACCTTC
NA	13	NA	TRBV5-1	TRBJ1-1	CASSYTVNTEAFF	TGCGCCAGCAGCTACACAGTGAACACTGAAGCTTTCTTT
NA	15	NA	TRBV9	TRBJ2-5	CASSVVGGLQETQYF	TGTGCCAGCAGCGTAGTAGGGGGTTTACAAGAGACCCAGTACTTC
NA	16	TRBD1	TRBV9	TRBJ1-5	CASSVPRTGDNQPQHF	TGTGCCAGCAGCGTCCCCCGGACAGGGGACAATCAGCCCCAGCATTTT
once	14	TRBD1	TRBV28	TRBJ1-6	CASSLGDRLSPLHF	TGTGCCAGCAGTTTGGGGGACAGGCTTTCACCCCTCCACTTT
NA	14	NA	TRBV19	TRBJ2-4	CASVRDLAKNIQYF	TGTGCCAGTGTCAGGGATTTGGCCAAAAACATTCAGTACTTC
few	14	NA	TRBV7-9	TRBJ1-4	CASSRGQDNEKLFF	TGTGCCAGCAGCCGAGGGCAGGATAATGAAAAACTGTTTTTT
NA	15	TRBD1	TRBV5-1	TRBJ2-7	CASSSGTGAGYEQYF	TGCGCCAGCAGCTCCGGGACAGGGGCTGGCTACGAGCAGTACTTC
NA	18	TRBD1	TRBV7-6	TRBJ1-1	CASSSEPRGRSVNTEAFF	TGTGCCAGCAGCTCCGAGCCCAGGGGGCGGTCGGTGAACACTGAAGCTTTCTTT
NA	14	TRBD1	TRBV10-3	TRBJ1-1	CAISLTGGDTEAFF	TGTGCCATCAGCCTGACAGGGGGTGACACTGAAGCTTTCTTT
NA	15	TRBD1	TRBV4-3	TRBJ2-2	CASSQAGGDTGELFF	TGCGCCAGCAGCCAAGCAGGGGGCGACACCGGGGAGCTGTTTTTT
few	13	NA	TRBV27	TRBJ1-5	CASTRGLGQPQHF	TGTGCCAGCACCCGAGGGTTGGGCCAGCCCCAGCATTTT
NA	13	NA	TRBV29-1	TRBJ1-2	CSVADVTTYGYTF	TGCAGCGTTGCCGATGTCACAACCTATGGCTACACCTTC
NA	16	TRBD1	TRBV4-2	TRBJ2-3	CASSQDGTGGAWGGYF	TGTGCCAGCAGCCAAGACGGGACAGGGGGCGCCTGGGGAGGGTATTTT
NA	16	TRBD1	TRBV4-3	TRBJ2-2	CASSQPTGGDTGELFF	TGCGCCAGCAGCCAACCCACAGGGGGAGACACCGGGGAGCTGTTTTTT
NA	14	NA	TRBV5-4	TRBJ1-4	CASSPGKGNEKLFF	TGTGCCAGCAGCCCAGGGAAGGGGAATGAAAAACTGTTTTTT
NA	15	NA	TRBV4-3	TRBJ2-4	CASSQDRPRGNIQYF	TGCGCCAGCAGCCAAGATAGACCCAGGGGAAACATTCAGTACTTC
NA	14	NA	TRBV27	TRBJ1-4	CASTHRAGGEKLFF	TGTGCCAGCACCCACAGGGCGGGAGGTGAAAAACTGTTTTTT
few	13	NA	TRBV4-1	TRBJ1-1	CAGGRDTTAEAFF	TGCGCTGGGGGCCGGGACACCACGGCTGAAGCTTTCTTT
NA	13	NA	TRBV11-3	TRBJ1-4	CASSSSSGEKLFF	TGTGCCAGCAGCTCCTCCTCGGGGGAAAAACTGTTTTTT
NA	14	TRBD1	TRBV5-1	TRBJ1-1	CASSWDRGIGEAFF	TGCGCCAGCAGCTGGGACAGGGGCATAGGTGAAGCTTTCTTT
NA	14	NA	TRBV5-1	TRBJ2-7	CASTEGRDPYEQYF	TGCGCCAGTACGGAAGGACGGGATCCCTACGAGCAGTACTTC
NA	13	NA	TRBV30	TRBJ1-6	CALEPGYNSPLHF	TGTGCCTTGGAACCGGGTTATAATTCACCCCTCCACTTT
few	17	TRBD2	TRBV10-2	TRBJ2-7	CASSEGPSGGFSYEQYF	TGCGCCAGCTCCGAGGGGCCTAGCGGGGGATTCTCCTACGAGCAGTACTTC
few	15	TRBD1	TRBV10-3	TRBJ1-1	CAISESGGYNTEAFF	TGTGCCATCAGTGAGTCAGGGGGCTATAACACTGAAGCTTTCTTT
few	16	NA	TRBV5-6	TRBJ2-1	CASSSFAARGLNEQFF	TGTGCCAGCAGCTCCTTCGCAGCCCGAGGGCTCAATGAGCAGTTCTTC
NA	14	NA	TRBV9	TRBJ2-7	CASSVDHGESEQYF	TGTGCCAGCAGCGTAGACCATGGTGAGAGCGAGCAGTACTTC
NA	15	NA	TRBV7-9	TRBJ2-7	CASSLAQGMVYEQYF	TGTGCCAGCAGCTTAGCGCAGGGGATGGTCTACGAGCAGTACTTC
NA	16	NA	TRBV4-3	TRBJ2-6	CASSQEPGSGANVLTF	TGCGCCAGCAGCCAAGAGCCGGGATCGGGGGCCAACGTCCTGACTTTC